Detailed here is one TCR beta chain. TCRdb re-called the 5' RACE reads, yielding one record per CDR3 amino acid sequence without DNA. The table lists 150,000 to 200,000 distinct CDR3 sequences. This sample stems from a study of monozygotic twins with inflammatory bowel disease. The germline gives CDR1 ENHRY, CDR2 SYGVKD. The CDR3 extends over 15 amino acids. J is TRBJ2-7 and V is TRBV10-3; as DNA is missing, the TRBD2 call by TCRdb cannot be tested. The sequence was collected from a human donor with ulcerative colitis or Crohn's disease, or a healthy co-twin of an affected twin (not recorded which). Sequenced sample: blood. The CDR3 protein is CAISLSSGSNYEQYF.